The sequence of this TCR beta chain was determined in a study of shared clonotypes between healthy human individuals. Notes on the study in general: Blood was the only sampled material, and tissue repertoires likely differ.

As regards this clone: Its antigen is currently unknown.

V lost 0 bases and J lost 2; bases outside the gene matches: 1. CDR1 is SEHNR and CDR2 is FQNEAQ in the germline V gene (reference sequence). This CDR3 spans 14 amino acids. Once extracted for a subset, genomic DNA was divided evenly among several immunoSEQ plates. The data were produced by immunoSEQ multiplex PCR, yet TCRdb's version contains in-frame clones alone and is incomplete. The sample lists more than 850,000 clones; about 80% were seen once. The V gene is TRBV7-9, the J gene TRBJ2-7, with 7 nucleotides matching TRBD1. The sequence was obtained from a man between 18 and 35 years old in good health. Some clones in this sample may be carry-over from other donors' samples. The specimen sequenced was memory CD4+ T cells from PBMCs. Subset noted: CD45RA-negative fraction. In nucleotides, the CDR3 is TGTGCCAGCAGCTTAGCGGGACAGCCCTACGAGCAGTACTTC. The encoded protein is CASSLAGQPYEQYF.